The clone carrying this TCR beta chain has ten or more counts. These data belong to a study of regulatory T cells in long-lasting Graves disease. Libraries of TCR beta came from iRepertoire HTBI primers plus Arm-PCR of CDR3 regions. TCRdb re-analysed the multiplex PCR reads in MiXCR, keeping a single row per CDR3 protein. The sample has some 430,000 distinct CDR3 sequences; roughly 21% are singletons. Time point noted: persistent/refractory GD, antithyroid drugs over 5 years with positive TRAb. PBMC RNA was the source of the TCR library. Germline assignment: CDR1 MNHNS and CDR2 SASEGT. The CDR3 has 17 residues. J lost 0 bases, V lost 7 bases, and 10 bases had no gene match.

This sequence was found in a female donor with Graves disease. The input for sequencing was peripheral blood mononuclear cells (PBMCs), taken when the disease was refractory, from a patient treated with antithyroid drugs. This chain joins TRBV6-1 and TRBJ2-2, with TRBD1 identical over 8 bases. CDR3 region: CASTARTGKANTGELFF. The DNA for the CDR3 is TGTGCCAGCACCGCCAGGACAGGGAAAGCGAACACCGGGGAGCTGTTTTTT.